Listed here is a single T cell receptor (beta chain). The data belong to a study of T-cell memory formation after mild COVID-19. TCRdb fed the 5' RACE reads into MiXCR, producing one record per CDR3 protein. The sample lists 300,000 to 400,000 distinct CDR3 sequences; approximately 15% were seen once. Deletions cut 2 bases from V and 7 bases from J, with 8 bases between. The CDR3 has 13 amino acids. The sample consisted of PBMCs or a T cell subset sorted from them (not recorded which). This chain joins TRBV12-3 or TRBV12-4 and TRBJ1-4; D remains ambiguous. The clonotype originates from a man between 18 and 29 years old who had mild COVID-19 (a few samples of this study predate the infection). Cell type and time point are not known. CDR3 sequence reads: CASSLTKGEKLFF. The CDR3 bases are TGTGCCAGCAGTTTAACAAAGGGTGAAAAACTGTTTTTT.